Presented here are 10 T cell receptor beta chains from one specimen sequenced in a study of T cells in Graves' hyperthyroidism and ophthalmopathy. It was RNA transcripts that yielded the amplified TCR beta CDR3 regions. The study used the HTBI primer set for a first-round RT-PCR of the TCR CDR3. TCRdb processed the multiplex PCR reads anew with MiXCR; each CDR3 protein has one entry. The table lists around 450,000 distinct CDR3 sequences, 15% to 17% of them singletons. Sequenced sample: blood. The origin of the receptors is a woman between 18 and 29 years old with Graves' hyperthyroidism.

This clonotype was seen repeatedly, ten times or more. The chain is built from TRBV9 and TRBJ1-1; D ambiguous. Germline lookup yields CDR1 SGDLS and CDR2 YYNGEE. Trimming took 2 bases from V and 2 from J, leaving 10 bases between them. The length of the CDR3 is 14 residues. CDR3 sequence (DNA): TGTGCCAGCAGCGTTTCGGGAGCCAACACTGAAGCTTTCTTT. Translated, it gives CASSVSGANTEAFF.

Many counts were recorded for this clonotype. The J gene is TRBJ1-6, the V gene TRBV12-3 or TRBV12-4, with 7 bases lining up with TRBD1. Losses at the gene ends were 3 bases for V and 4 bases for J; bases not matched to a gene: 3. The CDR3 spans 15 residues. The CDR3 DNA sequence: TGTGCCAGCAGTTTCTCGGGACAGTATAATTCACCCCTCCACTTT. Translating it yields CASSFSGQYNSPLHF.

This clonotype was recorded many times. This chain joins TRBV12-3 or TRBV12-4 and TRBJ2-5; no reliable D call. The CDR3 is made up of 14 amino acids. The V end lost 3 bases, the J end lost 3 bases, and 11 bases lay between the germline ends. CDR3 residues: CASSLEQYEETQYF. In DNA, the CDR3 is TGTGCCAGCAGTTTGGAACAGTATGAAGAGACCCAGTACTTC.

This clonotype has just a few counts. The V call is TRBV7-3, the J call TRBJ1-6, with 7 bases matching TRBD1. The length of the CDR3 is 15 residues. V lost 5 bases, J lost 10 bases, and 11 bases stayed unmatched. Per the germline V gene, CDR1 is SGHTA and CDR2 is FQGTGA. The CDR3 DNA is TGTGCCAGCAGCCCCCGGACAGGCCCAGACTCACCCCTCCACTTT. Encoded protein: CASSPRTGPDSPLHF.

The chain is built from TRBV24-1 and TRBJ2-1; 10 positions match TRBD2. This CDR3 has 18 amino acids. J was trimmed by 1 base and V by 6 bases; bases with no gene match: 11. The germline V gene encodes CDR1 KGHDR and CDR2 SFDVKD. Here the CDR3 DNA reads TGTGCCACCAGTCCGGTGGGTCTAGCGGGAGAATCCTACAATGAGCAGTTCTTC. It translates to CATSPVGLAGESYNEQFF.

The V gene is TRBV20-1, the J gene TRBJ2-4; D is unresolved. The germline gives CDR1 DFQATT, CDR2 SNEGSKA (reference sequence). This CDR3 region has 13 residues. Trimming stripped 6 bases from V and 1 base from J, with 10 bases between. CDR3 coding DNA: TGCAGTGCAACCGACATGGCCAAAAACATTCAGTACTTC. Its protein is CSATDMAKNIQYF.

This clonotype was counted many times. In nucleotides, the CDR3 is TGTGCCAGTCACTCATTAGGGGCCCAAGAGACCCAGTACTTC. This sequence encodes CASHSLGAQETQYF. V usage is TRBV19 and J usage is TRBJ2-5; the D gene is possibly TRBD1 (5 bases). The CDR3 loop spans 14 amino acids. Trimming shortened V by 8 bases and J by 1 base, and 14 bases separated the two germline ends. The V gene's germline CDR1 is LNHDA and CDR2 SQIVND (reference sequence).

This clonotype was detected a few times. This sequence joins TRBV5-1 and TRBJ2-7; D not certain. The CDR3 sequence is 14 residues long. The V end was cut by 2 bases, the J end by 0 bases, with 9 bases between. Germline V lookup: CDR1 SGHRS, CDR2 YFSETQ. In DNA form, the CDR3 reads TGCGCCAGCAGCTTAACAGAAACCTCCTACGAGCAGTACTTC. Amino acids: CASSLTETSYEQYF. Full variable domain (outside the CDR3, taken from reference TRBV5-1 and TRBJ2-7): KAGVTQTPRYLIKTRGQQVTLSCSPISGHRSVSWYQQTPGQGLQFLFEYFSETQRNKGNFPGRFSGRQFSNSRSEMNVSTLELGDSALYLCASSLTETSYEQYFGPGTRLTVT.

This clonotype has at least ten counts. The rearrangement uses TRBV6-1 and TRBJ2-5; 7 bases line up with TRBD1. V lost 2 bases to trimming and J lost 4 bases; unmatched junction nucleotides: 10. The CDR3 loop spans 16 amino acids. The germline gives CDR1 MNHNS, CDR2 SASEGT. The CDR3 DNA reads as TGTGCCAGCAGTGAACCCTTGACAGGGCGAGGAGAGACCCAGTACTTC. As protein: CASSEPLTGRGETQYF.

This clonotype was found many times. V usage is TRBV29-1 and J usage is TRBJ1-2; unclear D gene. Trimming left V 1 base short and J 5 bases short, with 20 bases between. Germline V CDR1 and CDR2: SQVTM, ANQGSEA. CDR3 length equals 16 residues. CDR3 residues: CSVEGFTAASEYGYTF. The CDR3 bases are TGCAGCGTTGAAGGCTTCACCGCTGCGTCAGAGTATGGCTACACCTTC.